The source of this TCR beta chain is a study of blood T cell repertoires in COVID-19. Background on the study: Acute and convalescent COVID-19 specimens originated in the United States, Italy and Spain. T cells, B-cell-depleted T cells, or PBMCs provided the cDNA or gDNA that served as material.

CDR3 length: 14 amino acids. From germline, CDR1 is SGDLS and CDR2 YYNGEE. Trimming removed 0 bases from V and 2 bases from J, with 9 bases in between. As originally analysed: Estimation of nucleated cell counts was performed using reference gene primer amplification. The protocol was immunoSEQ multiplex PCR, while the TCRdb copy is restricted to in-frame clones and leaves out a portion. V, J and clone size reflect that table, while D and trimming were determined from the DNA. This repertoire shows under 300,000 clones, about four fifths found once; its top ten account for approximately 6%. What was sequenced was peripheral blood. This rearrangement joins TRBV9 to TRBJ2-7; the D gene is possibly TRBD1 (6 bases). This sequence originates from an elderly man with acute or convalescent COVID-19. CDR3 DNA: TGTGCCAGCAGCGTAGCCGGACAGACCTACGAGCAGTACTTC. Translating it yields CASSVAGQTYEQYF. The full variable domain, with the rest looked up from reference TRBV9 and TRBJ2-7, is DSGVTQTPKHLITATGQRVTLRCSPRSGDLSVYWYQQSLDQGLQFLIQYYNGEERAKGNILERFSAQQFPDLHSELNLSSLELGDSALYFCASSVAGQTYEQYFGPGTRLTVT.